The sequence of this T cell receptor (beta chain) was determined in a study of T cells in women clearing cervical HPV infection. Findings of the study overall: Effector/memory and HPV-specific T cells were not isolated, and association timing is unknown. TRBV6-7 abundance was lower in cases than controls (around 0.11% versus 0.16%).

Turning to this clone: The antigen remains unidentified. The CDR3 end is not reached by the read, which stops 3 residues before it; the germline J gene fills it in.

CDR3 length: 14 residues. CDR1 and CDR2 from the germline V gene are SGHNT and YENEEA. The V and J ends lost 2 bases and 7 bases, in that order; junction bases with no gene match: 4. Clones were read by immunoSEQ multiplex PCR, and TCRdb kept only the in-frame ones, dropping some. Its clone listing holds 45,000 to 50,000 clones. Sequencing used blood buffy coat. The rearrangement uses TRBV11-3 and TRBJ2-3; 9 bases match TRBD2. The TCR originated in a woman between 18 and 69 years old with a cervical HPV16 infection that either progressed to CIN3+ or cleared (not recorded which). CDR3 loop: CASSLSGLANTQYF. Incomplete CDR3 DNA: TGTGCCAGCAGCTTATCGGGACTAGCAAATACG.